Presented here are 23 T cell receptor beta chains from one specimen sequenced in a study of blood T cell repertoires in COVID-19. The method was immunoSEQ multiplex PCR; TCRdb's version includes in-frame clones alone and lacks a portion of them. Among some 73,000 clones listed, 75% to 90% were seen once. Sequencing input: peripheral blood. The origin of the receptors is an elderly man with COVID-19, enrolled during active disease.

The genes are TRBV4-2 and TRBJ2-1, with 13 bases aligning to TRBD2. CDR1 is LGHNA and CDR2 is YNFKEQ in the germline V gene. CDR3 length: 16 amino acids. V shed 1 base and J 9 bases; nucleotides not matched to a gene: 6. The DNA of the CDR3 is TGTGCCAGCAGCCAAGGACTAGCGGGGGGCCAGAGTGAGCAGTTCTTC. This encodes CASSQGLAGGQSEQFF.

The V call is TRBV6-1, the J call TRBJ2-5, with D perhaps TRBD2 (5 bases). The CDR3 consists of 13 residues. Per the germline V gene, CDR1 is MNHNS and CDR2 is SASEGT. Trimming cost V 1 base and J 5 bases, with 8 bases left between them. The CDR3 DNA reads TGTGCCAGCAGTGAAGTCTCGGGGGAGACCCAGTACTTC. Amino acid sequence: CASSEVSGETQYF.

This chain connects TRBV5-1 to TRBJ2-6; TRBD1 matches at 7 bases. The length of the CDR3 is 17 residues. With 0 bases clipped from V and 1 base from J, the junction kept 4 bases outside the gene matches. The germline V gene has CDR1 SGHRS and CDR2 YFSETQ. The CDR3 reads CASSLGSTGSGANVLTF. In DNA form, the CDR3 reads TGCGCCAGCAGCTTGGGCTCGACAGGGTCTGGGGCCAACGTCCTGACTTTC.

This chain connects TRBV28 to TRBJ1-2, with TRBD1 identical over 9 bases. With V trimmed by 7 bases and J by 2 bases, 8 bases remained unmatched. Germline lookup yields CDR1 MDHEN and CDR2 SYDVKM. The CDR3 covers 15 residues. CDR3 DNA: TGTGCCAGCATCCCACAGGGGGCACAGAACTATGGCTACACCTTC. It yields the protein CASIPQGAQNYGYTF.

V usage is TRBV6-6 and J usage is TRBJ1-2; 8 nucleotides agree with TRBD1. CDR3 length: 15 amino acids. V was pared by 7 bases and J by 8 bases, with 15 bases of the junction left unmatched. The germline gives CDR1 MNHNY, CDR2 SVGAGI (reference sequence). The CDR3 protein is CASIMDRASVEGYTF. CDR3 nucleotides: TGTGCCAGCATCATGGACAGGGCATCGGTTGAGGGCTACACCTTC.

The chain carries TRBV5-4 and TRBJ1-4; maybe TRBD1 (6 bases). V lost 4 bases and J 8 bases, leaving 21 bases between the germline ends. The germline gives CDR1 SGHNT, CDR2 YYREEE (reference sequence). CDR3 length equals 16 residues. This CDR3 is CASSLAGARGREKLFF. The CDR3 DNA reads as TGTGCCAGCAGCCTAGCGGGGGCGAGAGGTCGAGAAAAACTGTTTTTT.

The chain uses TRBV2 and TRBJ2-3, with 9 bases that match TRBD1. Trimming cost V 5 bases and J 3 bases; bases outside gene matches: 3. Germline V gene lookup returns CDR1 SNHLY and CDR2 FYNNEI. The CDR3 sequence is 14 residues long. The CDR3: CASSSGQGTDTQYF. The CDR3 nucleotides are TGTGCCAGCAGTTCCGGACAGGGGACAGATACGCAGTATTTT.

This sequence joins TRBV18 and TRBJ1-5; perhaps TRBD1 as D (5 bases). Germline V gene data show CDR1 as KGHSH and CDR2 as LQKENI. Trimming pared 0 bases from V and 0 bases from J, leaving 6 bases between. The CDR3 extends over 15 amino acids. The CDR3 DNA reads TGTGCCAGCTCACCACCCAGGGATAGCAATCAGCCCCAGCATTTT. This gives the protein CASSPPRDSNQPQHF.

The chain carries TRBV5-5 and TRBJ1-5, with D unresolved. From germline, CDR1 is SGHKS and CDR2 YYEKEE (reference sequence). Trimming left V 4 bases short and J 5 bases short, with 16 bases between. The CDR3 contains 15 residues. CDR3 coding DNA: TGTGCCAGCAGCCCGAGGCTTAGAGAAGATCAGCCCCAGCATTTT. This encodes CASSPRLREDQPQHF.

The chain recombines TRBV4-1 with TRBJ2-5, with 8 bases matching TRBD1. The CDR3 totals 14 residues. The germline V gene has CDR1 MGHRA and CDR2 YSYEKL. Germline trimming cut 4 bases from V and 4 bases from J; bases unmatched to any gene: 5. CDR3 region: CASSPRGRLETQYF. The CDR3 DNA is TGCGCCAGCAGCCCCAGGGGGCGGCTAGAGACCCAGTACTTC.

The V gene is TRBV9, the J gene TRBJ2-3, with TRBD1 matching over 8 bases. Trimming took 3 bases from V and 6 from J; bases not matched to a gene: 12. The V gene's germline CDR1 is SGDLS and CDR2 YYNGEE. The CDR3 is 16 residues long. DNA for the CDR3: TGTGCCAGCAGCGCGAGGACAGGGTCTACCTCGGATACGCAGTATTTT. Protein product: CASSARTGSTSDTQYF. Together with reference TRBV9 and TRBJ2-3, the CDR3 gives the full variable domain: DSGVTQTPKHLITATGQRVTLRCSPRSGDLSVYWYQQSLDQGLQFLIQYYNGEERAKGNILERFSAQQFPDLHSELNLSSLELGDSALYFCASSARTGSTSDTQYFGPGTRLTVL.

The V and J genes are TRBV29-1 and TRBJ2-4; a weak D match, TRBD2 (5 bases). Trimming cost V 1 base and J 10 bases, with 11 bases left between them. There are 12 residues in the CDR3. CDR1 and CDR2 (germline): SQVTM, ANQGSEA. Here the CDR3 reads CSVEGPGGIQYF. The CDR3 DNA follows: TGCAGCGTTGAAGGACCGGGCGGGATTCAGTACTTC.

The chain carries TRBV4-1 and TRBJ1-2; TRBD1 is a possible D gene (5 bases). V lost 1 base and J 4 bases, leaving 16 bases between the germline ends. This CDR3 is built from 16 residues. The germline V gene has CDR1 MGHRA and CDR2 YSYEKL. The CDR3 DNA reads as TGCGCCAGCAGCCAAGTTCTGGGACTAGACTTCTATGGCTACACCTTC. Its translation: CASSQVLGLDFYGYTF.

V and J are TRBV18 and TRBJ1-1; D not resolved. Germline-derived CDR1 and CDR2 are KGHSH and LQKENI. This CDR3 region has 12 residues. Trimming cost V 5 bases and J 6 bases, with 10 bases left between them. The CDR3 bases are TGTGCCAGCTCATTAACGCGGGCTGAAGCTTTCTTT. This translates into CASSLTRAEAFF.

Of note for this clone: Germline is not matched at one junction end, which may reflect a read error. Distinct nucleotide sequences in the sample also encode this CDR3. This chain uses TRBV10-3 with TRBJ2-5, with D possibly being TRBD1 (6 bases). This CDR3 region has 15 residues. Germline V gene data show CDR1 as ENHRY and CDR2 as SYGVKD. CDR3: CAIRPGLTGQETQYF. The DNA of the CDR3 is TGCGCCATCAGGCCGGGATTGACAGGCCAAGAGACCCAGTACTTC.

In the case of this clone: At one end the junction does not follow the germline gene, possibly because of a read error. The chain couples TRBV7-2 to TRBJ1-3; D perhaps matches TRBD1 (6 bases). The CDR3 totals 14 residues. Germline lookup yields CDR1 SGHTA and CDR2 FQGNSA. CDR3 region: CASSVAGAGNTIYF. CDR3 bases: TGTGCCAGCAGCGTAGCAGGGGCTGGAAACACCATATATTTT. The full variable domain, with the rest looked up from reference TRBV7-2 and TRBJ1-3, is GAGVSQSPSNKVTEKGKDVELRCDPISGHTALYWYRQSLGQGLEFLIYFQGNSAPDKSGLPSDRFSAERTGGSVSTLTIQRTQQEDSAVYLCASSVAGAGNTIYFGEGSWLTVV.

V gene TRBV7-9 combines with J gene TRBJ1-2; D is perhaps TRBD1 (5 bases). V lost 5 bases, J lost 8 bases, and 15 bases lay in between. CDR1 and CDR2 (germline): SEHNR, FQNEAQ (reference sequence). The CDR3 has 13 amino acids. In nucleotides, the CDR3 is TGTGCCAGCAGCCAGGGAGGTATTGAGGGCTACACCTTC. Residues: CASSQGGIEGYTF.

This clone was seen only once. The rearrangement uses TRBV6-1 and TRBJ2-5; the match to TRBD2 covers 8 bases. The CDR3 extends over 15 amino acids. Looked up from germline, CDR1 is MNHNS and CDR2 is SASEGT. V dropped 3 bases and J dropped 1; count of bases not matched to a gene: 4. CDR3 in amino acids: CASSEGSGIQETQYF. The CDR3 DNA reads as TGTGCCAGCAGTGAGGGTAGCGGGATCCAAGAGACCCAGTACTTC.

The rearrangement uses TRBV9 and TRBJ2-1; a possible D gene is TRBD2 (6 bases). Per the germline V gene, CDR1 is SGDLS and CDR2 is YYNGEE. Trimming took 4 bases from V and 5 from J, leaving 16 bases between them. The CDR3 is made up of 15 amino acids. CDR3 protein: CASSPGLTPNNEQFF. The CDR3 DNA is TGTGCCAGCAGCCCGGGACTGACGCCTAACAATGAGCAGTTCTTC.

V gene TRBV2 combines with J gene TRBJ2-1; D possibly corresponds to TRBD2 (5 bases). This CDR3 is built from 13 residues. Germline V lookup: CDR1 SNHLY, CDR2 FYNNEI. Trimming took 1 base from V and 9 from J, leaving 10 bases between them. CDR3 coding DNA: TGTGCCAGCAGTGAAGAAGGACTGGCTGAGCAGTTCTTC. As protein: CASSEEGLAEQFF.

The chain recombines TRBV24-1 with TRBJ2-3; maybe TRBD2 (6 bases). The CDR3 spans 15 residues. The V gene lost 5 bases and the J gene lost 6 bases, with 17 bases spanning the gap. Germline CDR1 is KGHDR and CDR2 is SFDVKD. The chain's CDR3 is CATSVGDSPSDTQYF. CDR3 in DNA: TGTGCCACCAGTGTTGGGGACTCCCCCTCCGATACGCAGTATTTT.

V gene TRBV15 combines with J gene TRBJ2-5; TRBD1 matches 7 bases. Germline CDR1 LNHNV, CDR2 YYDKDF (reference sequence). V shed 1 base and J 5 bases; nucleotides not matched to a gene: 7. The CDR3 contains 15 residues. CDR3: CATSRVAGGAETQYF. CDR3 nucleotide sequence: TGTGCCACCAGCAGAGTAGCAGGGGGAGCGGAGACCCAGTACTTC.

Remarks on this clone: Other nucleotide sequences from this sample produce the same CDR3. This chain connects TRBV3-1 (or the pseudogene TRBV3-2) to TRBJ1-1, with D possibly matching TRBD1 (5 bases). The CDR3 is made up of 14 amino acids. Trimming pared 8 bases from V and 0 bases from J, leaving 13 bases between. From germline, CDR1 is LGHDT and CDR2 YNNKEL (reference sequence). DNA for the CDR3: TGTGCCAGCTCCCCCGGACACTTGAACACTGAAGCTTTCTTT. Protein sequence: CASSPGHLNTEAFF.